This T cell receptor (beta chain) was retrieved from a study of T cell responses to AZD1222 COVID-19 vaccine. Findings and caveats of the study: Most donors were white British and more were female, and clonal diversity was possibly underestimated.

CDR3 length equals 16 residues. Trimming cost V 1 base and J 1 base, with 13 bases left between them. Germline V gene lookup returns CDR1 SGHRS and CDR2 YFSETQ. As to this clone: Its target is not known.

Here immunoSEQ multiplex PCR was the method, and the copy in TCRdb shows in-frame clones only, minus some. The data hold 130,000 to 150,000 clones, with approximately 89% observed a single time. The specimen comprised peripheral blood, sampled 28 days after the second AZD1222 dose. The chain uses TRBV5-1 and TRBJ2-3; D remains ambiguous. This TCR came from an adult who received the AZD1222 COVID-19 vaccine. This CDR3 reads CASSLPAAPGTDTQYF. The DNA of the CDR3 is TGCGCCAGCAGCTTGCCGGCGGCACCCGGCACAGATACGCAGTATTTT. Supplemented by reference TRBV5-1 and TRBJ2-3, the full variable domain reads KAGVTQTPRYLIKTRGQQVTLSCSPISGHRSVSWYQQTPGQGLQFLFEYFSETQRNKGNFPGRFSGRQFSNSRSEMNVSTLELGDSALYLCASSLPAAPGTDTQYFGPGTRLTVL.